The 11 T cell receptor beta chains given below trace back to one sample, sequenced in a study of CD8 T cells in ankylosing spondylitis. TCRdb re-called the 5' RACE reads with MiXCR, one entry per CDR3 protein. The sample has 200,000 to 300,000 distinct CDR3 sequences; 8% to 9.5% are singletons. The material sequenced was blood, either unsorted or a sorted T cell fraction (not recorded which). The receptors shown here come from a male donor with ankylosing spondylitis or in good health (not recorded which).

This clonotype has just a few counts. This chain joins TRBV6-2 or TRBV6-3 and TRBJ2-3; perhaps TRBD2 as D (5 bases). Trimming removed 3 bases from V and 4 bases from J, with 14 bases in between. There are 15 residues in the CDR3. Germline loops: CDR1 MNHEY, CDR2 SVGEGT. CDR3 sequence: CASSYGERDPDTQYF. Written as DNA, the CDR3 is TGTGCCAGCAGTTATGGGGAGCGCGACCCAGATACGCAGTATTTT.

The chain employs TRBV5-1 and TRBJ2-5; TRBD2 aligns across 12 bases. The CDR3 runs 18 residues. Germline trimming cut 4 bases from V and 3 bases from J; bases unmatched to any gene: 13. The V gene's germline CDR1 is SGHRS and CDR2 YFSETQ. The CDR3 sequence: CASSPGLAGEGRKETQYF. The CDR3 DNA is TGCGCCAGCAGCCCGGGACTAGCGGGCGAGGGGAGAAAAGAGACCCAGTACTTC.

This clonotype was recorded a few times. This sequence joins TRBV12-3 or TRBV12-4 and TRBJ2-7, with a tentative D call TRBD1 (6 bases). The CDR3 consists of 15 residues. V was trimmed by 2 bases and J by 5 bases, leaving 16 bases between them. Here the CDR3 DNA reads TGTGCCAGCAGTTTATTCAACACAGGGTGGCACGAGCAGTACTTC. Encoded protein: CASSLFNTGWHEQYF.

Ten or more counts support this clonotype. The genes are TRBV2 and TRBJ1-2; D possibly corresponds to TRBD1 (6 bases). The germline V and J ends were trimmed by 8 bases and 4 bases, with 11 bases remaining between them. Germline V gives CDR1 SNHLY, CDR2 FYNNEI. CDR3 size: 12 residues. CDR3: CASLTGSYGYTF. CDR3 nucleotide sequence: TGTGCCAGCCTTACAGGGAGCTATGGCTACACCTTC.

The J gene is TRBJ2-1, the V gene TRBV20-1; TRBD1 is a possible D gene (5 bases). The length of the CDR3 is 13 residues. Deletions cut 3 bases from V and 9 bases from J, with 15 bases between. Germline values: CDR1 DFQATT, CDR2 SNEGSKA (reference sequence). The CDR3 DNA follows: TGCAGTGCTAGTTCTCTAGTAAGGGGTGAGCAGTTCTTC. Protein: CSASSLVRGEQFF.

This clonotype was observed at least ten times. The J gene is TRBJ2-5, the V gene TRBV11-2; the D is unclear. The germline CDR1 and CDR2 sequences are SGHAT and FQNNGV. The CDR3 totals 15 residues. V was clipped by 3 bases and J by 1 base, with 12 bases between them. CDR3 coding DNA: TGTGCCAGCAGCTTTATTCCGGCAGCCCAAGAGACCCAGTACTTC. It yields the protein CASSFIPAAQETQYF.

This clonotype was counted at least ten times. The chain has TRBV7-2 and TRBJ1-5, with unresolved D. This CDR3 contains 13 residues. V lost 3 bases to trimming and J lost 2 bases, with 5 bases between them. CDR1 is SGHTA, CDR2 FQGNSA, per germline. The CDR3 nucleotides are TGTGCCAGCAGCTTGGATGGCAATCAGCCCCAGCATTTT. Protein: CASSLDGNQPQHF.

A few counts support this clonotype. This chain uses TRBV12-3 or TRBV12-4 with TRBJ1-2, with 8 positions matching TRBD1. The CDR3 loop spans 14 amino acids. After removal of 3 bases from V and 6 bases from J, the junction contained 6 bases not matched to a gene. In nucleotides, the CDR3 is TGTGCCAGCAGTTTCGCTCGGACAGGGAATGGCTACACCTTC. This gives the protein CASSFARTGNGYTF.

The chain employs TRBV7-2 and TRBJ1-5; D may be TRBD1 (5 bases). The length of the CDR3 is 15 residues. Trimming removed 9 bases from V and 2 bases from J, with 17 bases in between. Per germline, CDR1 SGHTA and CDR2 FQGNSA. The CDR3, as DNA: TGTGCCAGTCAACAGGTTCCAAAGGGCAATCAGCCCCAGCATTTT. Translated, it gives CASQQVPKGNQPQHF.

This clonotype occurred many times. The chain recombines TRBV12-3 or TRBV12-4 with TRBJ2-1; 8 bases match TRBD1. The CDR3 runs 15 residues. With 3 bases clipped from V and 8 bases from J, the junction kept 9 bases outside the gene matches. The CDR3 region has the DNA TGTGCCAGCAGTTTCTGGACAGGGTATCAGGATGAGCAGTTCTTC. This encodes CASSFWTGYQDEQFF.

This clonotype was observed many times. The chain links TRBV6-5 to TRBJ2-4; possible D gene TRBD1, 6 bases. The length of the CDR3 is 14 residues. Trimming removed 4 bases at V and 6 bases at J, with 13 bases between. Germline CDR1 MNHEY, CDR2 SVGAGI. The chain's CDR3 is CASSFDRRLNIQYF. The DNA for the CDR3 is TGTGCCAGCAGTTTCGACAGGCGGCTAAACATTCAGTACTTC.